The TCR beta chain under discussion was sequenced for a study of blood T cell repertoires in COVID-19. For the study at large: Specimens from acute and convalescent COVID-19 originated in the United States, Italy and Spain. The cDNA or gDNA used as material had been derived from T cells, B-cell-depleted T cells, or PBMCs.

In the original processing: Amplification with reference gene primers provided the estimates of nucleated cell counts. The protocol was immunoSEQ multiplex PCR, while the TCRdb copy is restricted to in-frame clones and leaves out a portion. V, J and clone size are taken as reported in that table, and D and trimming were inferred from the DNA itself. The sample contains around 27,000 clones, 83% of which appear only once. Trimming took off 1 base at V and 6 bases at J, with 6 bases between the two ends. The length of the CDR3 is 12 residues. The germline V gene has CDR1 KGHDR and CDR2 SFDVKD. This receptor was obtained from a man between 65 and 79 years old with active COVID-19. Sample: peripheral blood. The gene calls are TRBV24-1 and TRBJ2-7, with D possibly TRBD2 on 6 matching bases. The chain's CDR3 is CATSDFGGEQYF. CDR3 DNA: TGTGCCACCAGTGATTTCGGGGGCGAGCAGTACTTC.